These 30 T cell receptor beta chains came from one sample sequenced in a study of beta chain features in type 1 diabetes. General study points: The study found moderately but significantly shorter TCRB CDR3s in all four CD4+ subsets of Type 1 diabetes patients.

cDNA synthesis used the whole RNA isolate, giving expressed TCRB sequences. Sequenced by immunoSEQ multiplex PCR; TCRdb stores in-frame clones only, minus some. The sample gives about 370,000 clones, roughly a tenth of which show up once; about 0.6% is in the top ten. No antigens are known for them. The material sequenced was central memory CD4+ T cells from blood. The receptors here all came from a man between 25 and 39 years old with type 1 diabetes.

This clone was seen a handful of times. The chain employs TRBV7-2 and TRBJ2-3, with 9 bases lining up with TRBD2. This CDR3 is built from 15 residues. Looked up from germline, CDR1 is SGHTA and CDR2 is FQGNSA. The ends lost 3 bases at V and 4 bases at J; junction bases unmatched: 5. CDR3 loop: CASSLIAGVADTQYF. CDR3 bases: TGTGCCAGCAGCTTGATAGCGGGAGTTGCAGATACGCAGTATTTT.

The table lists this clone with a few counts. V gene TRBV11-2 combines with J gene TRBJ2-2; 9 nucleotides match TRBD2. The length of the CDR3 is 16 residues. The germline V gene encodes CDR1 SGHAT and CDR2 FQNNGV. After removal of 3 bases from V and 4 bases from J, the junction contained 6 bases not matched to a gene. CDR3 nucleotides: TGTGCCAGCAGCTTCTTAGCGGGAGAAATCACCGGGGAGCTGTTTTTT. This sequence encodes CASSFLAGEITGELFF.

The gene calls are TRBV18 and TRBJ2-3, with D perhaps being TRBD1 or TRBD2 (5 bases each). CDR1 and CDR2 (germline): KGHSH, LQKENI. The CDR3 is 15 residues long. With 4 bases removed from V and 3 bases from J, the gap between germline ends came to 14 bases. The CDR3 loop reads CASSRGSGWTDTQYF. Written as DNA, the CDR3 is TGTGCCAGCTCACGGGGGTCGGGCTGGACAGATACGCAGTATTTT.

This clone was seen repeatedly, ten times or more. J is TRBJ2-1 and V is TRBV5-6; no reliable D call. The CDR3 spans 11 residues. Germline loops: CDR1 SGHDT, CDR2 YYEEEE. V lost 2 bases and J lost 8, with 5 bases in between. The CDR3 nucleotides read TGTGCCAGCAGCTTTCAGGATGAGCAGTTCTTC. It is translated as CASSFQDEQFF.

The chain combines TRBV7-3 with TRBJ1-1, with D unresolved. Trimming stripped 3 bases from V and 0 bases from J, with 8 bases between. This CDR3 contains 14 residues. CDR1 and CDR2 from the germline V gene are SGHTA and FQGTGA. The CDR3 sequence: CASSFWNMNTEAFF. CDR3 in DNA: TGTGCCAGCAGCTTCTGGAACATGAACACTGAAGCTTTCTTT.

V usage is TRBV27 and J usage is TRBJ2-3, with TRBD2 matching over 13 bases. This CDR3 is built from 16 residues. Germline V gives CDR1 MNHEY, CDR2 SMNVEV (reference sequence). V trimming: 5 bases; J trimming: 6 bases; junction bases outside the gene matches: 8. CDR3 DNA sequence: TGTGCCAGCAGTCCAAGACTAGCGGGAGGTTCGGATACGCAGTATTTT. It yields the protein CASSPRLAGGSDTQYF.

This sequence joins TRBV30 and TRBJ2-3; D possibly corresponds to TRBD2 (6 bases). Trimming stripped 2 bases from V and 4 bases from J, with 13 bases between. CDR1 and CDR2 from the germline V gene are GTSNPN and SVGIG (reference sequence). CDR3 length: 14 residues. The CDR3 loop is CAWSLSGGPDTQYF. CDR3 DNA: TGTGCCTGGAGTCTTAGTGGAGGGCCAGATACGCAGTATTTT.

This clone was seen ten or more times. This rearrangement joins TRBV5-4 to TRBJ1-1, with a tentative D call TRBD1 (5 bases). The CDR3 is 13 residues long. The germline V gene has CDR1 SGHNT and CDR2 YYREEE (reference sequence). Trimming shortened V by 4 bases and J by 3 bases, and 10 bases separated the two germline ends. The CDR3 is CASSAGRDTEAFF. The CDR3 DNA reads TGTGCCAGCAGCGCGGGCAGGGACACTGAAGCTTTCTTT.

This clone has just a few counts. The genes are TRBV6-1 and TRBJ1-1; D is possibly TRBD1 (5 bases). Looked up from germline, CDR1 is MNHNS and CDR2 is SASEGT. This CDR3 is 14 amino acids long. Trimming took off 4 bases at V and 4 bases at J, with 13 bases between the two ends. CDR3: CASSARERGTEAFF. CDR3 sequence (DNA): TGTGCCAGCAGTGCCAGGGAGAGGGGCACTGAAGCTTTCTTT.

This chain links TRBV10-3 with TRBJ2-5; 9 nucleotides line up with TRBD2. The CDR3 contains 17 residues. The trim removed 0 bases at V and 3 bases at J, leaving 8 bases unmatched. Germline CDR1 reads ENHRY; CDR2 reads SYGVKD. The CDR3 protein is CAISESKSSGSEETQYF. In DNA, the CDR3 is TGTGCCATCAGTGAGTCGAAGAGTAGCGGGAGTGAAGAGACCCAGTACTTC.

This chain links TRBV5-1 with TRBJ2-5; TRBD1 matches at 9 bases. J lost 4 bases, V lost 4 bases, and 5 bases had no gene match. The CDR3 is made up of 14 amino acids. The germline CDR1 and CDR2 sequences are SGHRS and YFSETQ. This chain's CDR3 is CASSVTGGRETQYF. In DNA, the CDR3 is TGCGCCAGCAGCGTAACAGGGGGCCGAGAGACCCAGTACTTC.

There are a few counts of this clone. This chain joins TRBV7-9 and TRBJ2-2; perhaps D is TRBD1 or TRBD2 (5 bases each). The length of the CDR3 is 15 residues. The ends were cut back, 5 bases at V and 1 base at J, with 11 bases in the middle. Germline V gene lookup returns CDR1 SEHNR and CDR2 FQNEAQ (reference sequence). The CDR3 region is CASSLGAGNTGELFF. CDR3 DNA sequence: TGTGCCAGCAGCCTCGGGGCGGGGAACACCGGGGAGCTGTTTTTT. Using reference TRBV7-9 and TRBJ2-2 for the parts outside the CDR3, the full variable domain is DTGVSQNPRHKITKRGQNVTFRCDPISEHNRLYWYRQTLGQGPEFLTYFQNEAQLEKSRLLSDRFSAERPKGSFSTLEIQRTEQGDSAMYLCASSLGAGNTGELFFGEGSRLTVL.

In this sample, this clone turned up a few times. This rearrangement joins TRBV27 to TRBJ2-1; no clear D gene. V was cut by 6 bases and J by 0 bases, with 12 bases left in between. This CDR3 is 15 amino acids long. Looked up from germline, CDR1 is MNHEY and CDR2 is SMNVEV (reference sequence). Here the CDR3 DNA reads TGTGCCAGCAGCGTGGGTACTCGCTCCTACAATGAGCAGTTCTTC. As protein: CASSVGTRSYNEQFF.

The rearrangement uses TRBV9 and TRBJ2-1, with D unclear. Trimming took off 3 bases at V and 3 bases at J, with 16 bases between the two ends. The CDR3 runs 16 residues. Germline-derived CDR1 and CDR2 are SGDLS and YYNGEE. CDR3 in DNA: TGTGCCAGCAGCGGCCCGACAAGCTTATTCTACAATGAGCAGTTCTTC. Translating it yields CASSGPTSLFYNEQFF.

This clone was counted many times. The gene calls are TRBV28 and TRBJ2-5; D possibly corresponds to TRBD2 (5 bases). The CDR3 length is 13 residues. V was pared by 8 bases and J by 4 bases, with 14 bases between. Per the germline V gene, CDR1 is MDHEN and CDR2 is SYDVKM. The CDR3 sequence is CASGKGVVETQYF. CDR3 DNA: TGTGCCAGCGGGAAGGGAGTGGTAGAGACCCAGTACTTC.

This clone was recorded a few times. The V and J genes are TRBV4-2 and TRBJ1-5; a possible D gene is TRBD1 (6 bases). The V gene lost 0 bases and the J gene lost 5 bases, with 14 bases spanning the gap. Germline V lookup: CDR1 LGHNA, CDR2 YNFKEQ. The CDR3 length is 16 residues. The DNA for the CDR3 is TGTGCCAGCAGCCAAGATCGGGGGGGGCACGATCAGCCCCAGCATTTT. Residues: CASSQDRGGHDQPQHF.

The rearrangement joins TRBV4-2 to TRBJ2-1; TRBD2 matches 16 bases. This CDR3 is 18 amino acids long. The junction had 7 bases not matched to a gene; V was cut back by 4 bases and J by 4 bases. Looked up from germline, CDR1 is LGHNA and CDR2 is YNFKEQ. The CDR3 region is CASSPGLAGGQGYNEQFF. The CDR3, as DNA: TGTGCCAGCAGCCCGGGACTAGCGGGAGGGCAAGGGTACAATGAGCAGTTCTTC.

This clone was detected only a few times. The chain uses TRBV19 and TRBJ2-5, with 7 nucleotides matching TRBD1. Germline CDR1 is LNHDA and CDR2 is SQIVND (reference sequence). After removal of 3 bases from V and 7 bases from J, the junction contained 5 bases not matched to a gene. The CDR3 covers 13 residues. The CDR3: CASSIGTEGTQYF. The CDR3 nucleotides read TGTGCCAGTAGTATTGGGACAGAGGGGACCCAGTACTTC.

The V and J genes are TRBV4-2 and TRBJ2-5, with 11 bases fitting TRBD1. With the DNA end fitting TRBJ2-7 better, the J assignment may be wrong. There are 16 residues in the CDR3. The germline V gene encodes CDR1 LGHNA and CDR2 YNFKEQ. The CDR3 sequence is CASSQEGQGAGYEQYF. The CDR3 DNA reads as TGTGCCAGCAGCCAAGAAGGACAGGGGGCAGGTTACGAGCAGTACTTC.

A word on this clone: The sample contains more than one DNA sequence encoding this CDR3. The rearrangement joins TRBV9 to TRBJ2-1; D might be TRBD2 (6 bases). Trimming shortened V by 0 bases and J by 9 bases, and 16 bases separated the two germline ends. Per germline, CDR1 SGDLS and CDR2 YYNGEE. The CDR3 is made up of 15 amino acids. The CDR3 nucleotides are TGTGCCAGCAGCGTAGGAAGGGAGGCACCCGGTGAGCAGTTCTTC. Translation: CASSVGREAPGEQFF.

This rearrangement joins TRBV6-5 to TRBJ2-5; D is possibly TRBD2 (6 bases). Germline V CDR1 and CDR2: MNHEY, SVGAGI. The CDR3 runs 15 residues. Trimming left V 2 bases short and J 5 bases short, with 15 bases between. CDR3 nucleotides: TGTGCCAGCAGTTACCTGGGGCCAGGGAGGGAGACCCAGTACTTC. Its protein product is CASSYLGPGRETQYF.

The V call is TRBV4-3, the J call TRBJ2-4; D possibly corresponds to TRBD2 (7 bases). In germline, CDR1 is LGHNA, CDR2 YSLEER. Between the trimmed V and J ends, which lost 1 base and 6 bases, there was a span of 13 bases. The CDR3 loop spans 15 amino acids. The DNA of the CDR3 is TGCGCCAGCAGCCAAGGCGGGGGCGCGGGAAACATTCAGTACTTC. This encodes CASSQGGGAGNIQYF.

This clone was picked up a small number of times. The chain uses TRBV18 and TRBJ1-2; 9 positions match TRBD1. CDR1 and CDR2 from the germline V gene are KGHSH and LQKENI. This CDR3 has 18 residues. Trimming at V came to 4 bases and at J to 6 bases, leaving 18 bases not matched to a gene. The CDR3 DNA is TGTGCCAGCTCACTTCTCCAACCCAAGGGACAGGGATCGGATGGCTACACCTTC. Its translation: CASSLLQPKGQGSDGYTF.

The chain joins TRBV10-3 to TRBJ2-6, with TRBD1 identical over 7 bases. V lost 5 bases and J lost 0; bases outside the gene matches: 7. CDR1 and CDR2 from the germline V gene are ENHRY and SYGVKD. This CDR3 has 17 amino acids. DNA of the CDR3: TGTGCCATCAGTCTACAAGGGGGCGCCTCTGGGGCCAACGTCCTGACTTTC. Encoded protein: CAISLQGGASGANVLTF.

This clone was picked up many times. The CDR3 is CASRDRTGDTQYF. The CDR3 DNA sequence: TGTGCCAGCAGGGACCGCACCGGTGATACGCAGTATTTT. This chain links TRBV6-6 with TRBJ2-3; D is undetermined. Trimming removed 6 bases at V and 6 bases at J, with 13 bases between. Germline V gives CDR1 MNHNY, CDR2 SVGAGI (reference sequence). The CDR3 runs to 13 residues.

V usage is TRBV6-5 and J usage is TRBJ2-7, with 8 bases that match TRBD1. Germline loops: CDR1 MNHEY, CDR2 SVGAGI. The V and J ends lost 5 bases and 0 bases, in that order; junction bases with no gene match: 6. The CDR3 consists of 15 residues. For the CDR3, the DNA is TGTGCCAGCAGTCCTTTAACAGGGGGCTCCTACGAGCAGTACTTC. Protein product: CASSPLTGGSYEQYF.

This clone was seen a handful of times. The chain links TRBV7-9 to TRBJ2-7; D is possibly TRBD1 or TRBD2 (5 bases each). The V and J ends lost 4 bases and 0 bases respectively, with 10 bases between them. The CDR3 is 14 amino acids. From germline, CDR1 is SEHNR and CDR2 FQNEAQ (reference sequence). The CDR3 reads CASSWGRNSYEQYF. The CDR3 nucleotides read TGTGCCAGCAGCTGGGGACGGAACTCCTACGAGCAGTACTTC.

The chain is built from TRBV6-4 and TRBJ2-3; 16 nucleotides match TRBD2. Germline loops: CDR1 MRHNA, CDR2 SNTAGT. This CDR3 is built from 16 residues. The ends lost 6 bases at V and 6 bases at J; junction bases unmatched: 6. CDR3: CASSTGLAGGEDTQYF. CDR3 nucleotides: TGTGCCAGCAGCACGGGACTAGCGGGAGGGGAGGATACGCAGTATTTT.

The sample holds many counts of this clone. It differs at one base from a far larger clone, so likely a read error. The chain has TRBV5-8 and TRBJ2-5; D remains ambiguous. CDR1 is SGHTS and CDR2 is YDEGEE in the germline V gene. This CDR3 spans 11 amino acids. V shed 2 bases and J shed 1 base, with 0 bases lying between them. In DNA form, the CDR3 reads TGTGCCAGCAGCTTCCAAGAGACCCAGTACTTC. This translates into CASSFQETQYF.

This clone was recorded only once. The chain carries TRBV5-4 and TRBJ2-7, with 7 positions matching TRBD1. Germline loops: CDR1 SGHNT, CDR2 YYREEE (reference sequence). Losses at the gene ends were 5 bases for V and 2 bases for J; bases not matched to a gene: 7. This CDR3 spans 14 amino acids. CDR3 loop: CASSSGTDAYEQYF. CDR3 DNA sequence: TGTGCCAGCAGTTCCGGGACAGATGCCTACGAGCAGTACTTC.